What follows is one T cell receptor beta chain and its context. Its antigen is still unknown. Generated by immunoSEQ multiplex PCR, the TCRdb table keeps only in-frame clones and is missing some. The data hold roughly 62,000 clones, with around 91% observed a single time. The data are from a study of a mutant IDH1 vaccine in newly diagnosed glioma. Whole-study context: Scheduled for weeks 1, 3, 5, 7, 11, 15, 19 and 23, eight vaccinations were given to patients. The start of vaccination came 4-6 weeks after radiotherapy alone, or with temozolomide cycles. Treated patients, roughly 60% male and around 40% female, averaged about 40 years of age. Previous treatment comprised radiotherapy, temozolomide, or both, mostly both.

Described time point: week 11, during vaccination. In every dose of vaccine, 300 ug of mutant IDH1 20-mer peptide was given alongside topical imiquimod. Sequencing used PBMCs, obtained from a glioma patient whose treatment included an IDH1 peptide vaccine. The receptor's source is a man aged 40-55 years with glioma.

The CDR3 coding sequence is TGTGCCAGCACCCTTATGGGGCCTCAGGAGTCCGAGCAGTACTTC. Its protein product is CASTLMGPQESEQYF. The genes are TRBV7-9 and TRBJ2-7; D is possibly TRBD1 (5 bases). Per germline, CDR1 SEHNR and CDR2 FQNEAQ (reference sequence). Trimming removed 7 bases from V and 6 bases from J, with 22 bases in between. The CDR3 consists of 15 residues. Supplemented by reference TRBV7-9 and TRBJ2-7, the full variable domain reads DTGVSQNPRHKITKRGQNVTFRCDPISEHNRLYWYRQTLGQGPEFLTYFQNEAQLEKSRLLSDRFSAERPKGSFSTLEIQRTEQGDSAMYLCASTLMGPQESEQYFGPGTRLTVT.